The entry that follows covers one T cell receptor beta chain sequence. Its recognized antigen is unknown. Per-nucleotide qualities are absent, and no much larger clonotype sits a single base away. The entry originates in a study of blood T cell repertoires in COVID-19 (dated by TCRdb to the early 2020s). About the full investigation: Samples covering the acute and convalescent phases of COVID-19 were provided by collaborators in the United States, Italy and Spain. The prospective study material was composed of cDNA or gDNA derived from T cells, B-cell-depleted T cells, or PBMCs. The dataset comprised deeply sampled blood TCRbeta repertoires from subjects exposed to, actively infected with, or recovered from COVID-19. A freely available public database, intended as a resource for researchers studying the immune response to SARS-CoV-2, is where the repertoires were released. Samples came from the ongoing ImmuneRACE study (first 160 participants) plus 1,254 subjects from 6 global collaborators. Sample metadata almost always included a de-identified subject ID, COVID-19 status, age in years and sex. HLA class I and class II types, where available, came from metadata supplied by the sample provider rather than from assay-based typing.

What the study reported, not specific to this receptor: The quantity of clinical and demographic metadata differed by source and by participant and was supplied without curation.

The immunoSEQ Assay, a bias-controlled multiplex PCR, was used to amplify TCRbeta CDR3 regions from genomic DNA. Per the source publication's procedure: Nucleated cell counts per sample were estimated from amplification of reference gene primers within the assay. To quantify the absolute abundance of each unique TCRbeta CDR3 rearrangement, sequence reads were collapsed and filtered. For each sample, productive Simpson clonality was calculated as the square root of Simpson's diversity index over productive rearrangements. Here the immuneACCESS table is served through TCRdb, limited to in-frame sequences with V and J called. Missing clones are a known gap in these copies; in checked studies unresolved V genes cover under half, and the rest lacks a known reason. V and J calls and clone size follow that table, whereas D and trimming were derived from the DNA. The sample records tens of thousands of clones, roughly 90% of which are singletons. Roughly a fifth of the sample belongs to the ten largest clones.

One collaborating source in Seattle enrolled patients during active infection and followed them longitudinally through the course of disease. Each collaborating institution followed its own protocols to collect whole blood in K2EDTA tubes. Collaborator samples were shipped for TCRbeta analysis as frozen whole blood, isolated PBMCs, or DNA extracted from either sample type. As encoded in the germline V gene (reference sequence), CDR1 is LNHNV while CDR2 is YYDKDF. V is pared back by 0 bases and J by 3 bases, with 13 bases lying between the germline termini. The CDR3, cysteine through phenylalanine, is 16 amino acids long. Only the CDR3 DNA is retained, 48 bases long and in frame from the first base.

Sequenced sample: peripheral blood. The clonotype originates from a woman of 80 years or more with COVID-19, enrolled during active disease. The V gene is TRBV15 and the J gene is TRBJ2-3, with TRBD2 perhaps the D gene, on 6 matching bases. The CDR3 in this case is CATSRDLGLRTDTQYF. In nucleotides, the sequence is TGTGCCACCAGCAGAGATCTCGGACTAAGAACAGATACGCAGTATTTT.